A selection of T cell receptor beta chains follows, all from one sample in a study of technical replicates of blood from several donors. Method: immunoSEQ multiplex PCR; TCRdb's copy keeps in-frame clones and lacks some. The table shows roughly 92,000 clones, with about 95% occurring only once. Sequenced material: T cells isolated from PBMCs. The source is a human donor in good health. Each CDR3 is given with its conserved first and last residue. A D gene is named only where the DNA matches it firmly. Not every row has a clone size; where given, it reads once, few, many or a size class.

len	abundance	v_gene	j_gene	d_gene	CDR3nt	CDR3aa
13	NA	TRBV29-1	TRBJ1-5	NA	TGCAGCGTTGAGGGGGGTTCAGGGCAGCCCCAGCATTTT	CSVEGGSGQPQHF
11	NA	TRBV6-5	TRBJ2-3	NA	TGTGCCAGCAGTTCATCAGGAACGCAGTATTTT	CASSSSGTQYF
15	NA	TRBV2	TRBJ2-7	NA	TGTGCCAGCAGTGAGGACAGATTGAGGTCCTACGAGCAGTACTTC	CASSEDRLRSYEQYF
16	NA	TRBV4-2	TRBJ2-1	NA	TGTGCCAGCAGCCAACTCGAGGGAGGATATCACAATGAGCAGTTCTTC	CASSQLEGGYHNEQFF
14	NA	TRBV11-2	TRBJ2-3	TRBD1	TGTGCCAGCAGCTGGACAGGGGGGAGAAATACGCAGTATTTT	CASSWTGGRNTQYF
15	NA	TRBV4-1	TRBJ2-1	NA	TGCGCCAGCAGCCATTACGGGGGAGTAGGCAATGAGCAGTTCTTC	CASSHYGGVGNEQFF
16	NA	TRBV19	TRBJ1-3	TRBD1	TGTGCCAGTAGAAGGACAGGGGATTTTTCAGGAAACACCATATATTTT	CASRRTGDFSGNTIYF
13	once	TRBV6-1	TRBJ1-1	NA	TGTGCCAGTCTCAGAAAGGAGGGTCAAATAGCTTTCTTT	CASLRKEGQIAFF
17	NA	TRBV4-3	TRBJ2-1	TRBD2	TGCGCCAGCAGCCAAGTAATCCGGGAGGGTAGGTACAATGAGCAGTTCTTC	CASSQVIREGRYNEQFF
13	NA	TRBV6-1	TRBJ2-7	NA	TGTGCCAGCCAAAGGGGCCCGTCCTACGAGCAGTACTTC	CASQRGPSYEQYF
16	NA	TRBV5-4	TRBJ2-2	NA	TGTGCCAGCAGCCCTTCCATCATGGAGTCGACCGGGGAGCTGTTTTTT	CASSPSIMESTGELFF
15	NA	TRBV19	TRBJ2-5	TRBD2	TGTGCCAGTAGTATACTAGCGGAGTACCAAGAGACCCAGTACTTC	CASSILAEYQETQYF